Following are 30 T cell receptor beta chains from one sample sequenced in a study of T cells of healthy individuals. MiXCR, run by TCRdb on the 5' RACE reads, gives a single entry per CDR3 protein. In the table there are about 96,000 distinct CDR3 sequences, approximately 15% of which are singletons. The receptors were sampled from a human donor in good health.

The chain recombines TRBV6-2 or TRBV6-3 with TRBJ2-7; the D is unclear. Trimming pared 2 bases from V and 0 bases from J, leaving 11 bases between. There are 15 residues in the CDR3. Germline-derived CDR1 and CDR2 are MNHEY and SVGEGT. CDR3 in amino acids: CASSYLDVSSYEQYF. For the CDR3, the DNA is TGTGCCAGCAGTTACCTGGATGTGAGCTCCTACGAGCAGTACTTC.

The V gene is TRBV6-5, the J gene TRBJ1-2, with 8 bases matching TRBD1. J was trimmed by 8 bases and V by 1 base; bases with no gene match: 6. Germline V gene sequence: CDR1 MNHEY, CDR2 SVGAGI. This CDR3 is built from 14 residues. The CDR3 nucleotides are TGTGCCAGCAGTTACTACGGACAGGGTGTAGGCTACACCTTC. Its protein is CASSYYGQGVGYTF.

This chain joins TRBV28 and TRBJ2-3; D gene ambiguous. CDR1 and CDR2 (germline): MDHEN, SYDVKM. V was shortened by 1 base and J by 0 bases, with 8 bases between the two germline ends. The CDR3 contains 15 residues. Written as DNA, the CDR3 is TGTGCCAGCAGTTTATCCCTGTCGAGCACAGATACGCAGTATTTT. Its protein is CASSLSLSSTDTQYF.

This clonotype has a handful of counts. The chain has TRBV21-1 and TRBJ1-6. TRBV21-1 is given as a pseudogene. The length of the CDR3 is 14 residues. For the CDR3, the DNA is TGTGCCAGCAGCAAAGGCCTACAGAATTCACCCCTCCACTTT. Protein: CASSKGLQNSPLHF.

This clonotype was detected a few times. V and J are TRBV7-8 and TRBJ2-7; D uncertain. This CDR3 is 13 amino acids long. V lost 2 bases, J lost 2 bases, and 7 bases lay in between. CDR1 and CDR2 (germline): SGHVS, FQNEAQ. CDR3 residues: CASSLKVAYEQYF. The CDR3 DNA reads as TGTGCCAGCAGCTTAAAGGTGGCCTACGAGCAGTACTTC.

The gene calls are TRBV5-1 and TRBJ1-5, with 8 bases matching TRBD1. The CDR3 totals 14 residues. V shed 3 bases and J 8 bases; nucleotides not matched to a gene: 7. CDR1 SGHRS and CDR2 YFSETQ come from the germline V gene. The CDR3 coding sequence is TGCGCCAGCAGCTCGACAGGGGATGTTGAGCCCCAGCATTTT. It yields the protein CASSSTGDVEPQHF.

This clonotype was seen ten or more times. The V and J genes are TRBV18 and TRBJ2-2, with a tentative D call TRBD2 (5 bases). Germline CDR1 reads KGHSH; CDR2 reads LQKENI. This CDR3 has 18 residues. V dropped 1 base and J dropped 6 bases, with 21 bases sitting between them. CDR3 sequence reads: CASSPQAIATTGAGELFF. CDR3 coding DNA: TGTGCCAGCTCACCACAGGCGATAGCGACGACTGGAGCCGGGGAGCTGTTTTTT.

This clonotype was seen at least ten times. The chain joins TRBV5-1 to TRBJ1-1; TRBD1 aligns across 7 bases. Per germline, CDR1 SGHRS and CDR2 YFSETQ. The CDR3 covers 14 residues. V lost 3 bases to trimming and J lost 4 bases; unmatched junction nucleotides: 6. CDR3 region: CASSSYRGGTEAFF. In DNA, the CDR3 is TGCGCCAGCAGCTCCTACAGGGGTGGCACTGAAGCTTTCTTT.

This sequence joins TRBV2 and TRBJ2-1; tentative D call: TRBD2 (6 bases). Germline V gives CDR1 SNHLY, CDR2 FYNNEI. The CDR3 consists of 15 residues. Trimming left V 2 bases short and J 10 bases short, with 18 bases between. The CDR3 DNA reads TGTGCCAGCAGTGAATTTAGGGGAGGATTGGGCGAGCAGTTCTTC. Its translation is CASSEFRGGLGEQFF.

This chain links TRBV13 with TRBJ2-7; D remains unclear. Germline values: CDR1 PRHDT, CDR2 FYEKMQ (reference sequence). CDR3 size: 17 residues. V was pared by 3 bases and J by 0 bases, with 18 bases between. Here the CDR3 DNA reads TGTGCCAGCAGCTTCGGGCGTCCTAGGAGTTCCTCCTACGAGCAGTACTTC. Translating gives CASSFGRPRSSSYEQYF.

This clonotype has ten or more counts. The chain joins TRBV27 to TRBJ2-1, with D possibly matching TRBD2 (6 bases). Germline CDR1 is MNHEY and CDR2 is SMNVEV (reference sequence). The CDR3 sequence is 16 residues long. Trimming removed 6 bases from V and 1 base from J, with 16 bases in between. CDR3 sequence reads: CASRTLSGESYNEQFF. The DNA for the CDR3 is TGTGCCAGCAGAACCCTTTCGGGAGAATCCTACAATGAGCAGTTCTTC.

In its sample, this clonotype was seen a few times. This rearrangement joins TRBV10-3 to TRBJ2-7, with TRBD1 identical over 12 bases. Germline trimming cut 6 bases from V and 4 bases from J; bases unmatched to any gene: 7. CDR3 length equals 15 residues. CDR1 and CDR2 from the germline V gene are ENHRY and SYGVKD. CDR3 amino acids: CAIRRTGQGAYEQYF. Here the CDR3 DNA reads TGTGCCATCAGGAGGACGGGACAGGGGGCATACGAGCAGTACTTC.

V gene TRBV20-1 combines with J gene TRBJ1-5; 7 bases agree with TRBD1. CDR1 DFQATT and CDR2 SNEGSKA come from the germline V gene (reference sequence). V lost 1 base, J lost 3 bases, and 15 bases stayed unmatched. The CDR3 is made up of 18 amino acids. CDR3 coding DNA: TGCAGTGCTAGAGGCCGACAGGGAAGGGGGGGATTCAATCAGCCCCAGCATTTT. This encodes CSARGRQGRGGFNQPQHF.

This clonotype has ten or more counts. CDR3 nucleotides: TGCAGTGCTAGAGGAGGGGGTGTGGGGGCCTGGGATCAGCCCCAGCATTTT. The encoded protein is CSARGGGVGAWDQPQHF. V is TRBV20-1 and J is TRBJ1-5; a possible D gene is TRBD1 (6 bases). The CDR3 sequence is 17 residues long. V was clipped by 1 base and J by 5 bases, with 21 bases between them. Germline CDR1 DFQATT, CDR2 SNEGSKA (reference sequence).

This chain links TRBV19 with TRBJ1-2, with D uncertain. V lost 6 bases and J 8 bases, leaving 13 bases between the germline ends. The CDR3 has 12 residues. Germline V CDR1 and CDR2: LNHDA, SQIVND (reference sequence). The CDR3 DNA sequence: TGTGCCAGTAGGGCCTTAAAAAGCGGCTACACCTTC. Its translation is CASRALKSGYTF.

Only a few counts were recorded for this clonotype. The chain recombines TRBV10-3 with TRBJ2-3; D not certain. The CDR3 has 13 amino acids. Germline assignment: CDR1 ENHRY and CDR2 SYGVKD. Trimming stripped 2 bases from V and 1 base from J, with 4 bases between. The CDR3 loop reads CAISEGGTDTQYF. DNA of the CDR3: TGTGCCATCAGTGAGGGTGGCACAGATACGCAGTATTTT.

This clonotype turned up a few times. The rearrangement links TRBV29-1 to TRBJ1-1; D ambiguous. The CDR3 sequence is 11 residues long. Trimming left V 5 bases short and J 0 bases short, with 4 bases between. CDR1 and CDR2 from the germline V gene are SQVTM and ANQGSEA. In DNA form, the CDR3 reads TGCAGCGTTTTGGTGAACACTGAAGCTTTCTTT. Its protein is CSVLVNTEAFF. Full variable domain (missing parts from reference TRBV29-1 and TRBJ1-1): SAVISQKPSRDICQRGTSLTIQCQVDSQVTMMFWYRQQPGQSLTLIATANQGSEATYESGFVIDKFPISRPNLTFSTLTVSNMSPEDSSIYLCSVLVNTEAFFGQGTRLTVV.

The rearrangement links TRBV20-1 to TRBJ2-1, with a weak D call TRBD2 (5 bases). Germline-derived CDR1 and CDR2 are DFQATT and SNEGSKA (reference sequence). The CDR3 length is 12 residues. Trimming shortened V by 5 bases and J by 7 bases, and 12 bases separated the two germline ends. The CDR3 nucleotides are TGCAGTGCTCCTACTAGAACAAATGAGCAGTTCTTC. This gives the protein CSAPTRTNEQFF.

J is TRBJ1-6 and V is TRBV12-3 or TRBV12-4, with TRBD1 matching over 7 bases. V shed 6 bases and J 7 bases; nucleotides not matched to a gene: 9. The CDR3 is 15 amino acids. CDR3 in amino acids: CASSSRGPGNSPLHF. CDR3 bases: TGTGCCAGCAGCTCTAGGGGGCCCGGGAATTCACCCCTCCACTTT.

The CDR3 coding sequence is TGTGCCAGTAGACTCCCGCCATCCTACGAGCAGTACTTC. This codes for CASRLPPSYEQYF. The chain has TRBV7-2 and TRBJ2-7; D unresolved. Trimming removed 9 bases from V and 1 base from J, with 13 bases in between. CDR1 and CDR2 from the germline V gene are SGHTA and FQGNSA. The CDR3 covers 13 residues.

The rearrangement joins TRBV4-3 to TRBJ2-2; 10 bases map to TRBD1. The trim removed 0 bases at V and 6 bases at J, leaving 4 bases unmatched. Germline assignment: CDR1 LGHNA and CDR2 YSLEER. The CDR3 has 16 amino acids. The chain's CDR3 is CASSQEFGQGAGELFF. For the CDR3, the DNA is TGCGCCAGCAGCCAAGAATTCGGACAGGGGGCCGGGGAGCTGTTTTTT.

This clonotype has at least ten counts. The chain carries TRBV4-1 and TRBJ2-7; TRBD2 might be the D (6 bases). Trimming left V 4 bases short and J 0 bases short, with 10 bases between. This CDR3 region has 14 residues. Germline V gives CDR1 MGHRA, CDR2 YSYEKL. CDR3 bases: TGCGCCAGCAGCCCCCGGGAGAGCTCCTACGAGCAGTACTTC. This translates into CASSPRESSYEQYF.

V gene TRBV20-1 combines with J gene TRBJ2-4; possibly TRBD1 or TRBD2 for D (5 bases each). Trimming left V 3 bases short and J 0 bases short, with 12 bases between. The germline gives CDR1 DFQATT, CDR2 SNEGSKA (reference sequence). This CDR3 has 15 residues. The chain's CDR3 is CSASGTDLAKNIQYF. The CDR3 nucleotides read TGCAGTGCTAGCGGGACCGACCTAGCCAAAAACATTCAGTACTTC.

The chain carries TRBV20-1 and TRBJ1-1, with D perhaps TRBD1 (5 bases). This CDR3 comprises 14 residues. Germline values: CDR1 DFQATT, CDR2 SNEGSKA (reference sequence). V lost 3 bases, J lost 0 bases, and 11 bases lay in between. Here the CDR3 DNA reads TGCAGTGCTAGTCGGGGGTCACTGAACACTGAAGCTTTCTTT. Its translation: CSASRGSLNTEAFF.

V usage is TRBV11-2 and J usage is TRBJ1-5; D not resolved. The CDR3 runs 13 residues. CDR1 and CDR2 from the germline V gene are SGHAT and FQNNGV. Trimming took off 0 bases at V and 5 bases at J, with 5 bases between the two ends. This CDR3 reads CASSLDSHQPQHF. In nucleotides, the CDR3 is TGTGCCAGCAGCTTAGACAGCCATCAGCCCCAGCATTTT.

This clonotype was picked up a small number of times. This chain connects TRBV4-2 to TRBJ2-5, with 11 nucleotides matching TRBD1. V lost 2 bases to trimming and J lost 3 bases; unmatched junction nucleotides: 5. This CDR3 comprises 16 residues. Looked up from germline, CDR1 is LGHNA and CDR2 is YNFKEQ. CDR3 residues: CASSQLLGQGEETQYF. CDR3 sequence (DNA): TGTGCCAGCAGCCAACTACTGGGACAGGGGGAAGAGACCCAGTACTTC.

There are many counts of this clonotype. The rearrangement uses TRBV5-1 and TRBJ1-1, with 7 bases fitting TRBD1. The J segment lost 1 base and the V segment lost 4 bases, leaving 1 base of the junction unmatched. There are 13 residues in the CDR3. Germline V gives CDR1 SGHRS, CDR2 YFSETQ. CDR3 sequence reads: CASSRTGNTEAFF. The CDR3, as DNA: TGCGCCAGCAGCCGGACAGGGAACACTGAAGCTTTCTTT.

This clonotype was seen only a few times. The chain couples TRBV4-3 to TRBJ2-6; tentatively, D is TRBD1 or TRBD2 (5 bases each). Trimming took 1 base from V and 4 from J, leaving 5 bases between them. Germline loops: CDR1 LGHNA, CDR2 YSLEER. The CDR3 runs to 14 residues. CDR3: CASSQGDGANVLTF. For the CDR3, the DNA is TGCGCCAGCAGCCAAGGGGACGGGGCCAACGTCCTGACTTTC.

This rearrangement joins TRBV10-3 to TRBJ1-6; D is unresolved. The CDR3 has 12 residues. V lost 4 bases, J lost 11 bases, and 9 bases lay in between. Per germline, CDR1 ENHRY and CDR2 SYGVKD. The CDR3 coding sequence is TGTGCCATCAGTGTTGGGCTGACACCCCTCCACTTT. Amino acids: CAISVGLTPLHF.

This clonotype was seen a handful of times. The CDR3 is CGSRSNEKLFF. CDR3 nucleotides: TGTGGATCCCGGAGTAATGAAAAACTGTTTTTT. This chain joins TRBV6-6 and TRBJ1-4; the D is unclear. This CDR3 has 11 amino acids. Germline lookup yields CDR1 MNHNY and CDR2 SVGAGI (reference sequence).